This T cell receptor (beta chain) appears in the sequencing data of a study of blood T cell repertoires in COVID-19 (dated by TCRdb to the early 2020s). At the level of the whole study: The collaborator samples originated in the United States, Italy and Spain and spanned the acute and convalescent phases of COVID-19. The material from the prospective study consisted of cDNA or gDNA derived from T cells, B-cell-depleted T cells, or PBMCs. Deeply sampled blood TCRbeta repertoires from subjects exposed to, actively infected with, or recovered from COVID-19 were included in the dataset. A freely available public database, intended as a resource for researchers studying the immune response to SARS-CoV-2, is where the repertoires were released. The samples were drawn from two sources: the first 160 participants of the ongoing ImmuneRACE study, and about 1,300 subjects contributed by 6 global collaborators. A de-identified subject ID, COVID-19 status, age in years and sex were almost always included in the sample metadata. Where available, HLA class I and class II types were obtained from metadata supplied by the sample provider rather than from assay-based typing. Overall study results and their limits: The quantity of clinical and demographic metadata differed by source and by participant and was supplied without curation.

Collaborating institutions collected whole blood in K2EDTA tubes following their own protocols. Collaborator samples were shipped for TCRbeta analysis as frozen whole blood, isolated PBMCs, or DNA extracted from either sample type. About this clone itself: Its antigen remains unidentified. Base-call qualities are not available, and no considerably larger clone is one nucleotide away.

Trimming removed 1 base from V and 6 bases from J, leaving 14 bases between the germline ends. In the germline V gene, CDR1 corresponds to SGHVS and CDR2 to FQNEAQ. Inclusive of the bounding cysteine and phenylalanine, the CDR3 is 15 residues long. Only CDR3 DNA remains: 45 bases, in frame from the first base. The immunoSEQ Assay, a bias-controlled multiplex PCR, was used to amplify TCRbeta CDR3 regions from genomic DNA. The authors' analysis ran thus. Nucleated cell counts per sample were estimated from amplification of reference gene primers within the assay. Sequence reads were collapsed and filtered to measure the absolute abundance of every unique TCRbeta CDR3 rearrangement. For each sample, productive Simpson clonality was calculated by taking the square root of Simpson's diversity index across productive rearrangements. This is the immuneACCESS table as TCRdb keeps it, with only in-frame sequences that have V and J called. A part of the clones is gone; compared with another copy, unresolved V genes explain less than half, and the rest is unexplained. The D gene and trimming were derived from the DNA, and the V and J assignments and clone size from that table. This sample gives just over 75,000 clones in total; approximately 84% of them show up just once. The ten largest clones add up to approximately 6.2% of the sample.

The sequence derives from a man in his sixties with active or convalescent COVID-19. Source material: peripheral blood. Recombination connected TRBV7-8 to TRBJ2-3; matching of 6 bases hints at TRBD2 as the D gene. The DNA is as follows: TGTGCCAGCAGCTTAGGCGGGCTAGCGAGGGATACGCAGTATTTT. Its protein reads: CASSLGGLARDTQYF. Where the CDR3 stops, the reference TRBV7-8 and TRBJ2-3 genes take over; the full variable domain is GAGVSQSPRYKVAKRGQDVALRCDPISGHVSLFWYQQALGQGPEFLTYFQNEAQLDKSGLPSDRFFAERPEGSVSTLKIQRTQQEDSAVYLCASSLGGLARDTQYFGPGTRLTVL.